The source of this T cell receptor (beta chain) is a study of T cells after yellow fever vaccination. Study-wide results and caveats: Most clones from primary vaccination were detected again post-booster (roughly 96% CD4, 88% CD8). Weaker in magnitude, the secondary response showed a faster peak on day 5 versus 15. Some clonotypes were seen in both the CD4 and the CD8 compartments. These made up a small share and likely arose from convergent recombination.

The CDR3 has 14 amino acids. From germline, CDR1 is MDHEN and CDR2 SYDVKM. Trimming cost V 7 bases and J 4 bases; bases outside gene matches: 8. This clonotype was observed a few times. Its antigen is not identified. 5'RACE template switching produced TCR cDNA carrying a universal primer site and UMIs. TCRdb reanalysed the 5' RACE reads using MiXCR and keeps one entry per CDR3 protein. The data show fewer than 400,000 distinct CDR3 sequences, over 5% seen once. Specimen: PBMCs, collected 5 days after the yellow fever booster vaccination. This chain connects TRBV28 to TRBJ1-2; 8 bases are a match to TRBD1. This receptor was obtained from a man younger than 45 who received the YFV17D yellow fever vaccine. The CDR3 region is CASTAGGRSYGYTF. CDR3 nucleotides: TGTGCCAGCACCGCAGGGGGCCGGAGCTATGGCTACACCTTC.